This TCR beta chain was captured by sequencing in a study of human T cells and chemical hapten exposure. Points from the study as a whole: PT1 expanded TCR counts and patch test score correlated positively.

The CDR3 covers 13 residues. The table lists this clonotype with many counts. Its antigen is undetermined. The junction departs from the called germline gene at one end, perhaps through a read error. TCRdb used MiXCR to reprocess the RACE reads, holding one entry per CDR3 protein. This table has under 200,000 distinct CDR3 sequences, about a quarter appearing once. Time point in this sample: patch test 3, about 24 weeks after DPC sensitization. The treatment is: therapeutic diphenylcyclopropenone sensitization with weekly scalp DPC. The rearrangement joins TRBV12-3 or TRBV12-4 to TRBJ2-1, with TRBD2 identical over 10 bases. The sequence was collected from a woman aged 18-29 years with alopecia areata. Some clones in this sample may be carry-over from other donors' samples. The sample was whole blood, taken in connection with sensitization to the hapten diphenylcyclopropenone (DPC). CDR3 in DNA: TGTGCCAGCAGTCTAGCGGGAGCACATGAGCAGTTCTTC. Protein: CASSLAGAHEQFF.